One sample yielded the 31 T cell receptor beta chains listed below, sequenced in a study of blood T cell repertoires in COVID-19. The protocol was immunoSEQ multiplex PCR, while the TCRdb copy is restricted to in-frame clones and leaves out a portion. Among about 56,000 clones listed, roughly 84% were seen once. The sample comprised peripheral blood. The receptor source for this set is a woman older than 75 with acute or convalescent COVID-19.

This chain connects TRBV18 to TRBJ2-3, with TRBD1 matching 9 bases. The CDR3 runs to 15 residues. CDR1 is KGHSH and CDR2 is LQKENI in the germline V gene. V was clipped by 3 bases and J by 3 bases; unmatched bases: 4. In DNA, the CDR3 is TGTGCCAGCTCACCGGGGACAGGGCGGACAGATACGCAGTATTTT. Its protein product is CASSPGTGRTDTQYF.

The chain uses TRBV6-5 and TRBJ1-4; D may be TRBD1 (6 bases). Germline CDR1 reads MNHEY; CDR2 reads SVGAGI. V gave up 5 bases and J gave up 5 bases, with 12 bases separating them. The CDR3 length is 14 residues. CDR3 nucleotide sequence: TGTGCCAGCAGTATAGGACAGAACAATGAAAAACTGTTTTTT. Its protein product is CASSIGQNNEKLFF.

The chain is built from TRBV2 and TRBJ2-1; 10 nucleotides match TRBD2. V shed 3 bases, J shed 4 bases, and the junction held 9 bases outside the gene matches. Looked up from germline, CDR1 is SNHLY and CDR2 is FYNNEI. The CDR3 has 17 amino acids. The CDR3 protein is CASSDRAGGYTYNEQFF. CDR3 nucleotide sequence: TGTGCCAGCAGTGACCGAGCGGGGGGGTATACTTACAATGAGCAGTTCTTC.

The chain joins TRBV5-5 to TRBJ1-3, with 7 bases lining up with TRBD1. Looked up from germline, CDR1 is SGHKS and CDR2 is YYEKEE (reference sequence). J was trimmed by 4 bases and V by 3 bases; bases with no gene match: 4. The CDR3 length is 14 residues. Here the CDR3 reads CASSSGQYGNTIYF. The CDR3 DNA sequence: TGTGCCAGCAGCTCGGGACAGTACGGAAACACCATATATTTT.

This clone was observed once. V and J are TRBV2 and TRBJ1-2; maybe TRBD1 (6 bases). V was trimmed by 6 bases and J by 7 bases, leaving 18 bases between them. In germline, CDR1 is SNHLY, CDR2 FYNNEI. The CDR3 consists of 14 residues. Written as DNA, the CDR3 is TGTGCCAGCAGGGGCCGGGACATGGCCAGTGGCTACACCTTC. Amino acids: CASRGRDMASGYTF.

The chain uses TRBV7-2 and TRBJ2-3, with 8 bases identical to TRBD2. CDR3 length: 15 residues. The V gene's germline CDR1 is SGHTA and CDR2 FQGNSA. Trimming cost V 2 bases and J 3 bases; bases outside gene matches: 4. The CDR3 reads CASSLPQRGTDTQYF. For the CDR3, the DNA is TGTGCCAGCAGCTTACCTCAGCGGGGGACAGATACGCAGTATTTT.

This chain joins TRBV3-1 (or the pseudogene TRBV3-2) and TRBJ2-1, with D tentatively TRBD2 (5 bases). The V gene's germline CDR1 is LGHDT and CDR2 YNNKEL (reference sequence). The CDR3 sequence is 14 residues long. The ends were cut back, 4 bases at V and 7 bases at J, with 14 bases in the middle. Written as DNA, the CDR3 is TGTGCCAGCAGCCTCTCCCCCACGGGAAATGAGCAGTTCTTC. This sequence encodes CASSLSPTGNEQFF.

As regards this clone: The identical CDR3 is also encoded by other nucleotide sequences in the sample. The V and J genes are TRBV1 and TRBJ2-2; the D call in the table, TRBD2, was not verified against the DNA. TRBV1 is listed as a pseudogene. The CDR3 length is 15 residues. CDR3 sequence (DNA): TGCACCAGCAGCCAAGGAGGAGGGTGCACCGGGGAGCTGTTTTTT. Protein sequence: CTSSQGGGCTGELFF.

V gene TRBV5-3 combines with J gene TRBJ2-4; perhaps TRBD1 as D (5 bases). TRBV5-3 is designated an ORF whose function remains uncertain. This CDR3 is built from 16 residues. Trimming took off 4 bases at V and 0 bases at J, with 14 bases between the two ends. The CDR3 coding sequence is TGTGCCAGAAGCAAGACAGCCAACCTAGCCAAAAACATTCAGTACTTC. Its translation is CARSKTANLAKNIQYF.

The V and J genes are TRBV5-1 and TRBJ2-2; 9 nucleotides match TRBD1. Trimming took 4 bases from V and 8 from J; bases not matched to a gene: 9. Germline lookup yields CDR1 SGHRS and CDR2 YFSETQ. The length of the CDR3 is 15 residues. The CDR3 bases are TGCGCCAGCAGCGATCAGACAGGGGGTTCGGGGGAGCTGTTTTTT. This translates into CASSDQTGGSGELFF. Full variable domain (rest looked up from reference TRBV5-1 and TRBJ2-2): KAGVTQTPRYLIKTRGQQVTLSCSPISGHRSVSWYQQTPGQGLQFLFEYFSETQRNKGNFPGRFSGRQFSNSRSEMNVSTLELGDSALYLCASSDQTGGSGELFFGEGSRLTVL.

This chain uses TRBV7-8 with TRBJ1-1; 7 bases agree with TRBD1. Germline V gene data show CDR1 as SGHVS and CDR2 as FQNEAQ. Trimming took 5 bases from V and 5 from J; bases not matched to a gene: 5. This CDR3 contains 13 residues. For the CDR3, the DNA is TGTGCCAGCAGCCTGACAGGGAGGACTGAAGCTTTCTTT. Its protein product is CASSLTGRTEAFF.

DNA of the CDR3: TGTGCCAGCACGGACACCCACTCTGGAAACACCATATATTTT. It yields the protein CASTDTHSGNTIYF. The gene calls are TRBV7-9 and TRBJ1-3; D possibly corresponds to TRBD1 (5 bases). V shed 7 bases and J shed 0 bases, with 10 bases lying between them. The germline V gene has CDR1 SEHNR and CDR2 FQNEAQ (reference sequence). This CDR3 is built from 14 residues.

The chain is built from TRBV5-1 and TRBJ2-3; 12 bases map to TRBD2. The trim removed 4 bases at V and 0 bases at J, leaving 9 bases unmatched. There are 18 residues in the CDR3. Germline V gene lookup returns CDR1 SGHRS and CDR2 YFSETQ. The CDR3 loop reads CASSILAGGTSSTDTQYF. The CDR3 DNA is TGCGCCAGCAGCATACTAGCGGGGGGCACCTCTAGCACAGATACGCAGTATTTT. Based on the CDR3 plus reference TRBV5-1 and TRBJ2-3, the full variable domain is KAGVTQTPRYLIKTRGQQVTLSCSPISGHRSVSWYQQTPGQGLQFLFEYFSETQRNKGNFPGRFSGRQFSNSRSEMNVSTLELGDSALYLCASSILAGGTSSTDTQYFGPGTRLTVL.

The CDR3 reads CASRQDRGRTEAFF. CDR3 bases: TGTGCCAGCAGGCAAGACAGGGGGCGAACTGAAGCTTTCTTT. This chain links TRBV7-8 with TRBJ1-1; TRBD1 matches 10 bases. V gave up 6 bases and J gave up 5 bases; unmatched junction bases: 6. Germline values: CDR1 SGHVS, CDR2 FQNEAQ. The CDR3 covers 14 residues.

The CDR3 is CASSLTGFEGGYTF. In DNA form, the CDR3 reads TGTGCCAGCAGCCTGACAGGGTTTGAGGGAGGCTACACCTTC. The J gene is TRBJ1-2, the V gene TRBV27, with 7 bases lining up with TRBD1. The germline CDR1 and CDR2 sequences are MNHEY and SMNVEV (reference sequence). CDR3 length equals 14 residues. After removal of 6 bases from V and 8 bases from J, the junction contained 12 bases not matched to a gene.

The J gene is TRBJ1-2, the V gene TRBV21-1. TRBV21-1 is labeled a pseudogene. The length of the CDR3 is 14 residues. The CDR3 loop reads CASSKAEGDYGYTF. CDR3 sequence (DNA): TGTGCCAGCAGCAAGGCAGAGGGAGACTATGGCTACACCTTC.

The chain recombines TRBV10-3 with TRBJ1-5; D is unclear. The V gene's germline CDR1 is ENHRY and CDR2 SYGVKD. CDR3 length equals 14 residues. Trimming stripped 2 bases from V and 0 bases from J, with 5 bases between. CDR3 bases: TGTGCCATCAGTGAGGAGTATAGCAATCAGCCCCAGCATTTT. It yields the protein CAISEEYSNQPQHF.

In its sample, this clone was seen a few times. The chain combines TRBV5-1 with TRBJ1-1, with 9 positions matching TRBD1. Per the germline V gene, CDR1 is SGHRS and CDR2 is YFSETQ. The CDR3 runs to 15 residues. The ends lost 5 bases at V and 4 bases at J; junction bases unmatched: 9. The CDR3 sequence is CASRGRTGETTEAFF. For the CDR3, the DNA is TGCGCCAGCAGAGGAAGGACAGGGGAGACCACTGAAGCTTTCTTT.

The J gene is TRBJ1-2, the V gene TRBV11-3, with D possibly TRBD1 on 6 matching bases. The CDR3 has 14 residues. Trimming shortened V by 3 bases and J by 4 bases, and 12 bases separated the two germline ends. Germline V gives CDR1 SGHNT, CDR2 YENEEA. In DNA, the CDR3 is TGTGCCAGCAGCTTTACTTGGGACACCTATGGCTACACCTTC. Its protein product is CASSFTWDTYGYTF.

The V call is TRBV5-5, the J call TRBJ2-3; TRBD2 matches 8 bases. The CDR3 has 15 residues. CDR1 is SGHKS, CDR2 YYEKEE, per germline (reference sequence). The ends lost 3 bases at V and 2 bases at J; junction bases unmatched: 5. CDR3 in DNA: TGTGCCAGCAGCTCCCTCGGGGGGGCCACAGATACGCAGTATTTT. This gives the protein CASSSLGGATDTQYF.

Only one count was recorded for this clone. The V and J genes are TRBV11-2 and TRBJ1-1; D is undetermined. The CDR3 has 16 amino acids. Trimming pared 0 bases from V and 1 base from J, leaving 12 bases between. In germline, CDR1 is SGHAT, CDR2 FQNNGV. CDR3 sequence: CASSLERGIENTEAFF. The CDR3 DNA sequence: TGTGCCAGCAGCTTAGAGCGAGGCATTGAGAACACTGAAGCTTTCTTT.

This clone turned up a few times. This chain links TRBV5-1 with TRBJ2-7; a possible D gene is TRBD1 (6 bases). The CDR3 runs 13 residues. Germline values: CDR1 SGHRS, CDR2 YFSETQ. Between the trimmed V and J ends, which lost 3 bases and 1 base, there was a span of 8 bases. The CDR3 DNA is TGCGCCAGCAGCTGGGACAAGTCCTACGAGCAGTACTTC. Translation: CASSWDKSYEQYF. Variable domain in full (rest from reference TRBV5-1 and TRBJ2-7): KAGVTQTPRYLIKTRGQQVTLSCSPISGHRSVSWYQQTPGQGLQFLFEYFSETQRNKGNFPGRFSGRQFSNSRSEMNVSTLELGDSALYLCASSWDKSYEQYFGPGTRLTVT.

The chain combines TRBV29-1 with TRBJ1-2; 9 bases are shared with TRBD1. Germline-derived CDR1 and CDR2 are SQVTM and ANQGSEA. J was trimmed by 12 bases and V by 2 bases; bases with no gene match: 10. The CDR3 loop spans 13 amino acids. CDR3 residues: CSVELDLTGGHTF. CDR3 bases: TGCAGCGTTGAATTGGACCTGACAGGGGGTCACACCTTC.

The rearrangement links TRBV5-1 to TRBJ1-1, with 9 bases fitting TRBD1. CDR1 is SGHRS, CDR2 YFSETQ, per germline. There are 16 residues in the CDR3. V was pared by 4 bases and J by 4 bases, with 11 bases of the junction left unmatched. The CDR3 loop is CASSPTGTGLITEAFF. The CDR3 DNA reads TGCGCCAGCAGCCCGACCGGGACAGGGTTGATCACTGAAGCTTTCTTT. The variable domain in full, completed from reference TRBV5-1 and TRBJ1-1, reads KAGVTQTPRYLIKTRGQQVTLSCSPISGHRSVSWYQQTPGQGLQFLFEYFSETQRNKGNFPGRFSGRQFSNSRSEMNVSTLELGDSALYLCASSPTGTGLITEAFFGQGTRLTVV.

This clone was detected a few times. The chain uses TRBV19 and TRBJ1-3, with D tentatively TRBD1 (5 bases). The V end was cut by 7 bases, the J end by 3 bases, with 16 bases between. Germline CDR1 is LNHDA and CDR2 is SQIVND (reference sequence). This CDR3 has 15 residues. CDR3 DNA sequence: TGTGCCAGTAACATAGGCGCGGGGGGTGGAAACACCATATATTTT. This codes for CASNIGAGGGNTIYF.

This clone turned up a few times. The chain joins TRBV14 to TRBJ2-5; 9 positions agree with TRBD2. V shed 8 bases, J shed 1 base, and the junction held 8 bases outside the gene matches. CDR3 length: 15 amino acids. CDR1 and CDR2 (germline): SGHDN, FVKESK. The CDR3 coding sequence is TGTGCCAGCGCAAGGGCTAGCGGGACCCAAGAGACCCAGTACTTC. Translation gives CASARASGTQETQYF.

CDR3 sequence: CASSVGVSGNTIYF. CDR3 in DNA: TGCGCCAGCTCCGTAGGGGTATCAGGAAACACCATATATTTT. The chain uses TRBV5-1 and TRBJ1-3, with a tentative D call TRBD1 (5 bases). CDR3 length: 14 amino acids. Trimming cost V 7 bases and J 4 bases, with 15 bases left between them. CDR1 is SGHRS and CDR2 is YFSETQ in the germline V gene.

This rearrangement joins TRBV29-1 to TRBJ2-1; 7 bases match TRBD1. The CDR3 consists of 13 residues. Losses at the gene ends were 5 bases for V and 5 bases for J; bases not matched to a gene: 6. The V gene's germline CDR1 is SQVTM and CDR2 ANQGSEA. The CDR3 sequence: CSVIRQGNNEQFF. CDR3 coding DNA: TGCAGCGTTATCAGACAGGGAAACAATGAGCAGTTCTTC.

J is TRBJ1-5 and V is TRBV2; 11 nucleotides align to TRBD1. Germline lookup yields CDR1 SNHLY and CDR2 FYNNEI. The trim removed 8 bases at V and 1 base at J, leaving 4 bases unmatched. The CDR3 consists of 15 residues. Here the CDR3 DNA reads TGTGCCAGCCTCCGGGACAGGGGGAGCAATCAGCCCCAGCATTTT. Amino acids: CASLRDRGSNQPQHF.

This chain joins TRBV3-1 (or the pseudogene TRBV3-2) and TRBJ1-2; D remains unclear. V shed 5 bases and J shed 4 bases, with 14 bases lying between them. CDR1 and CDR2 from the germline V gene are LGHDT and YNNKEL (reference sequence). This CDR3 comprises 14 residues. The CDR3 nucleotides are TGTGCCAGCAGCGTTAACAGTGCTCCCTATGGCTACACCTTC. Amino acid sequence: CASSVNSAPYGYTF.

The chain is built from TRBV19 and TRBJ1-5; 8 positions agree with TRBD1. The V segment lost 4 bases and the J segment 11 bases; nucleotides outside the gene matches: 10. Per the germline V gene, CDR1 is LNHDA and CDR2 is SQIVND (reference sequence). The CDR3 is 14 amino acids. The CDR3 nucleotides read TGTGCCAGTAGTACATCGACAGGGGAGAGGGCCCAGCATTTT. Encoded protein: CASSTSTGERAQHF.